The T cell receptor beta chain described here comes from a study of cytotoxic CD8 clonotypes in ibrutinib-treated CLL (dated by TCRdb to the early 2020s). Some background on the complete study: The cohort had some eleven relapsed/refractory and approximately 15 treatment-naive patients; some 17 were IGHV unmutated. Cryopreserved peripheral blood mononuclear cells were obtained before treatment, at response, and at either sustained remission or disease progression. Longitudinal samples were available for about 30% of the 86 trial participants. On average, each sample had about 260,000 productive templates and under 95,000 productive rearrangements. All remission and progressive disease samples were collected while patients were still receiving ibrutinib. The response samples were drawn at a median of approximately 12 months into treatment, with a range of about 6 to 40 months. Responses were partial in approximately 24 patients and complete in 2; after median about 5.5 years follow-up, roughly 14 stayed in remission and 12 progressed.

For TCR beta library preparation, roughly 1.8 micrograms of genomic DNA was extracted from cryopreserved PBMCs. Longitudinal blood samples from CLL patients on ibrutinib monotherapy were analyzed using high-throughput TCR beta sequencing. The patients took part in an open-label, single-center phase 2 trial of ibrutinib monotherapy. CDR1 and CDR2 (SEHNR, FQNEAQ) derive from the germline V gene (reference sequence). From the cysteine through the phenylalanine, the CDR3 covers 14 amino acids. The only DNA kept is the CDR3, 42 bases in frame from the first base. V and J are truncated by 5 bases and 0 bases respectively, leaving an intervening sequence of 8 bases. Each clonotype received, on average, about 9.7x coverage in deep resolution sequencing performed on a MiSeq, where the target depth lay between 1 in 1 million and 1 in 200,000 T cells. The immunoSEQ hsTCRB Kit was used to generate TCR beta libraries. The paper's data handling went like this. The data were analyzed with ImmunoSEQ Analyzer and ImmunoSEQ Data Assistant, and V, D and J gene assignments followed IMGT definitions. Clonality, which ranges from 0 to 1, was calculated as one minus the normalized Shannon entropy of productive rearrangement frequencies. Only overrepresented clonotypes making up at least 0.05% of each patient's repertoire were included in the public clonotype analysis. Some 14 age-matched healthy donor repertoires from immuneACCESS served as clonality controls. TCRdb stores this immuneACCESS table with in-frame sequences only. Part of the clones is absent; in the studies checked, under half of the shortfall reflects unresolved V genes, and no reason is known for the rest. D and trimming come from the DNA, and the V and J calls and clone size come from that table. The sample table records more than 110,000 clones; around 84% of these occur just once. The ten largest clones take up roughly 7.2% of the sample.

Concerning this clone itself: Its antigen remains undetermined. No much larger clonotype is one base removed from it; base qualities were not supplied.

Overall study outcomes, separate from this receptor: Sampling times were not matched between sustained-remission and progressing patients, and lymph node repertoires were not studied. Public clonotypes were found to be uncommon and were observed to contract or remain stable during treatment; the increase in clonality was shown to reflect expansion of private clonotypes at ibrutinib response. Clonality rose at ibrutinib response, remained stable during sustained remission, and dropped back toward baseline at progression. Baseline clonality exceeded that of age-matched healthy donors and correlated strongly with circulating CD8+ T-cell counts.

The sequencing here drew on PBMCs, taken after 36 months of ibrutinib treatment. This TCR was sampled from a human donor with chronic lymphocytic leukemia. This receptor chain uses TRBV7-9 and TRBJ1-3; the D gene identity is not certain. This receptor has the CDR3 CASSPSYSGNTIYF. The nucleotides read TGTGCCAGCAGCCCGAGTTACTCTGGAAACACCATATATTTT.